The clone carrying this TCR beta chain showed up many times. V dropped 1 base and J dropped 8; count of bases not matched to a gene: 7. From germline, CDR1 is MDHEN and CDR2 SYDVKM. This CDR3 region has 14 residues. TCRdb reanalysed the reads using MiXCR and keeps one entry per CDR3 protein. The profile covers 250,000 or so distinct CDR3 sequences, with around 9% appearing a single time and approximately 15% taken by the ten largest. This sample is part of a study of T cell repertoires in cytomegalovirus infection. Study-level background: In public TCR beta signatures, there were indications of both CMV infection and matching HLA type.

The TCR was taken from a human donor in good health (CMV status not recorded). Some clones in this sample may be carry-over from other donors' samples. The sample taken for sequencing was PBMCs. This rearrangement joins TRBV28 to TRBJ1-2; 7 bases line up with TRBD1. The CDR3 sequence is CASSLSDRFGGYTF. DNA of the CDR3: TGTGCCAGCAGTTTATCGGACAGGTTTGGGGGCTACACCTTC.